This T cell receptor (beta chain) was observed in a study of CD8 T cells in ankylosing spondylitis. General study findings and limits: Enrichment of disease-linked clones was reportedly significant in matched ankylosing spondylitis synovial fluid. Ankylosing spondylitis blood appeared to carry a characteristic TCR beta motif of several highly homologous variants. The authors found the disease-linked clones to be CD8+ and relatively rare in peripheral blood.

Making the TCR beta libraries involved quantitative 5'-RACE with molecular barcodes. TCRdb re-derived calls from the 5' RACE reads in MiXCR, one entry per CDR3 protein. The sample holds fewer than 400,000 distinct CDR3 sequences, roughly 8% seen once. This CDR3 region has 12 residues. Germline V gene sequence: CDR1 DFQATT, CDR2 SNEGSKA (reference sequence). V was shortened by 2 bases and J by 4 bases, with 7 bases between the two germline ends. Worth noting for this clonotype: Its antigen is unknown.

The TCR comes from a male donor with ankylosing spondylitis. The chain is built from TRBV20-1 and TRBJ2-3; no clear D gene. Material for sequencing was blood, either unsorted or a sorted T cell fraction (not recorded which). The CDR3 coding sequence is TGCAGTGCTAGATCTCAGCCAGATACGCAGTATTTT. Its protein product is CSARSQPDTQYF.